This T cell receptor (beta chain) comes out of a study of OX40 agonist ivuxolimab in advanced cancers. Looking at the study overall: In this cohort, patients received ivuxolimab, an agonistic anti-OX40 (CD134) antibody. Averaging around 60 years in age, with a range of roughly 20 to 79, the cohort was approximately 84% male.

This table comes from immunoSEQ multiplex PCR, and its TCRdb copy is limited to in-frame clones, with some not included. The data show some 99,000 clones, with 90% seen just once and around 1.5% held by the top ten. This clone was detected a few times. This CDR3 is 19 amino acids long. Germline trimming cut 2 bases from V and 0 bases from J; bases unmatched to any gene: 10. Germline V CDR1 and CDR2: MDHEN, SYDVKM. The chain employs TRBV28 and TRBJ2-6; 7 bases map to TRBD2. The TCR originated in an adult with an advanced solid tumor such as melanoma, head and neck, liver or kidney cancer. The sample here was CD4+ or CD8+ T cells sorted from blood, taken in a trial of the OX40 agonist ivuxolimab. The CDR3: CASSLGRGRTYSGANVLTF. For the CDR3, the DNA is TGTGCCAGCAGTTTAGGCCGCGGGAGAACCTACTCTGGGGCCAACGTCCTGACTTTC. The variable domain in full, with the rest retrieved from reference TRBV28 and TRBJ2-6, is DVKVTQSSRYLVKRTGEKVFLECVQDMDHENMFWYRQDPGLGLRLIYFSYDVKMKEKGDIPEGYSVSREKKERFSLILESASTNQTSMYLCASSLGRGRTYSGANVLTFGAGSRLTVL.